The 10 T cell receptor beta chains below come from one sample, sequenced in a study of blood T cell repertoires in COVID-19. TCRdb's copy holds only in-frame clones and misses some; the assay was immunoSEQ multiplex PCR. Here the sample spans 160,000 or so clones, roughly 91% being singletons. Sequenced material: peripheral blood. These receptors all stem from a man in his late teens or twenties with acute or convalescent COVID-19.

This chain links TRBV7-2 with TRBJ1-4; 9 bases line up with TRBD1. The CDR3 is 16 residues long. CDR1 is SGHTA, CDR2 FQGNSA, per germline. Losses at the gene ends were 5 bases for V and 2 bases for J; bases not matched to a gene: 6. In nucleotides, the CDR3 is TGTGCCAGCAGCCTCCGTGACAGGGGGACTAATGAAAAACTGTTTTTT. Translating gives CASSLRDRGTNEKLFF.

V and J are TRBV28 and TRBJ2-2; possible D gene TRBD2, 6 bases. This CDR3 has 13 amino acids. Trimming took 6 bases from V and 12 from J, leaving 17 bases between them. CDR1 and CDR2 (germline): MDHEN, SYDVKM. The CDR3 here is CASRSQGLEQLFF. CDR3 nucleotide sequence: TGTGCCAGCAGGTCCCAGGGACTCGAGCAGCTGTTTTTT.

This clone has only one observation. This chain's CDR3 is CASSYGTHIYSNQPQHF. DNA for the CDR3: TGTGCCAGCAGCTACGGGACACATATCTATAGCAATCAGCCCCAGCATTTT. The rearrangement links TRBV7-2 to TRBJ1-5; possible D gene TRBD1, 6 bases. This CDR3 is 17 amino acids long. Between the trimmed V and J ends, which lost 4 bases and 0 bases, there was a span of 16 bases. CDR1 is SGHTA and CDR2 is FQGNSA in the germline V gene.

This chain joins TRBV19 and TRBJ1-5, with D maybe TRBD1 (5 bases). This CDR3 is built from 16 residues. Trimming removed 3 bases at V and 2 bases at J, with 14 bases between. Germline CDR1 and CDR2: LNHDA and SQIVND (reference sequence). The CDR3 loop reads CASSIQGLAGNQPQHF. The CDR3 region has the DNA TGTGCCAGTAGTATTCAGGGCTTAGCGGGCAATCAGCCCCAGCATTTT.

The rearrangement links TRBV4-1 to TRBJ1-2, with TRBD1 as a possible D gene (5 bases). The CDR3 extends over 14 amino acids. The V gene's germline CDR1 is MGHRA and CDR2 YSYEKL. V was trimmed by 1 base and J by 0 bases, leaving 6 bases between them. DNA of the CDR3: TGCGCCAGCAGCCAAGTACAGGCTAACTATGGCTACACCTTC. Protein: CASSQVQANYGYTF.

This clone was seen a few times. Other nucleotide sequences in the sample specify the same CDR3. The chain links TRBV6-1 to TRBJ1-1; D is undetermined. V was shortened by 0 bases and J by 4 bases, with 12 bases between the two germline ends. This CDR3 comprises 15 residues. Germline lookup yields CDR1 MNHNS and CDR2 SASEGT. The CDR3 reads CASSEAGGLGTEAFF. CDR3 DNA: TGTGCCAGCAGTGAAGCGGGAGGGCTGGGCACTGAAGCTTTCTTT.

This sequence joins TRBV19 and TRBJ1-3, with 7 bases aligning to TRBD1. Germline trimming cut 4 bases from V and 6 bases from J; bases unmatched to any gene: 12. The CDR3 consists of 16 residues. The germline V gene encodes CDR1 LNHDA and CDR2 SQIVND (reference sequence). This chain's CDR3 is CASSTSTGTLSNTIYF. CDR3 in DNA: TGTGCCAGTAGTACTTCGACAGGGACCCTATCAAACACCATATATTTT.

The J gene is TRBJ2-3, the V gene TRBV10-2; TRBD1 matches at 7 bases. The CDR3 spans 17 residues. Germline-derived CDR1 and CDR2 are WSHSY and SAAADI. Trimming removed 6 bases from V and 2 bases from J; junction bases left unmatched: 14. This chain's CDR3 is CASRSHSGTVVTDTQYF. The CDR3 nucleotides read TGCGCCAGCAGATCGCACTCCGGGACAGTTGTCACAGATACGCAGTATTTT.

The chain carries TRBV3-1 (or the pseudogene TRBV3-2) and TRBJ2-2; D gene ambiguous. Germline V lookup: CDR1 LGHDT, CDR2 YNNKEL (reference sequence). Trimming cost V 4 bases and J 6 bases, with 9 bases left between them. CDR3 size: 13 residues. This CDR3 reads CASSPQSPGELFF. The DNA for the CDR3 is TGTGCCAGCAGCCCTCAGTCTCCCGGGGAGCTGTTTTTT.

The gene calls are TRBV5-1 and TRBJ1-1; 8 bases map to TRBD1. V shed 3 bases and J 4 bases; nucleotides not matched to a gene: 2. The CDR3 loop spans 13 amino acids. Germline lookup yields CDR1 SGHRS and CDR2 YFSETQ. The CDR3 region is CASSWTGSTEAFF. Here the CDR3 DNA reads TGCGCCAGCAGCTGGACAGGGAGCACTGAAGCTTTCTTT.